The next 19 T cell receptor beta chains were all read from a single sample in a study of graft-versus-host responses after intestinal transplantation. Processed graft tissue released its intraepithelial and lamina propria lymphocytes. Generated by immunoSEQ multiplex PCR, the TCRdb table keeps only in-frame clones and is missing some. The sample lists 15,000 to 20,000 clones; 82% were seen once. The material was ileum tissue, obtained 17 days after transplant. Source of these receptors: a human patient who received an intestinal transplant, so some T cells may come from the graft donor.

V is TRBV7-8 and J is TRBJ2-7, with D possibly matching TRBD2 (5 bases). The V end lost 5 bases, the J end lost 6 bases, and 14 bases lay between the germline ends. The CDR3 is 13 amino acids. Germline V gene sequence: CDR1 SGHVS, CDR2 FQNEAQ. In DNA form, the CDR3 reads TGTGCCAGCAGCCCCCCTTGGCGGGCCGAGCAGTACTTC. Its protein is CASSPPWRAEQYF.

V is TRBV27 and J is TRBJ2-7; D unresolved. There are 14 residues in the CDR3. Trimming cost V 2 bases and J 4 bases, with 12 bases left between them. Looked up from germline, CDR1 is MNHEY and CDR2 is SMNVEV (reference sequence). The chain's CDR3 is CASSLGGSSYEQYF. The CDR3 coding sequence is TGTGCCAGCAGTTTAGGTGGTAGCTCTTACGAGCAGTACTTC.

With regard to this clone: An end of the junction differs from the germline gene, which may be a read error. The chain recombines TRBV18 with TRBJ1-1, with D maybe TRBD1 (6 bases). The CDR3 covers 14 residues. Germline lookup yields CDR1 KGHSH and CDR2 LQKENI. The CDR3 reads CAGSDLPGDTEAFF. The CDR3 nucleotides read TGTGCCGGCTCGGACCTGCCAGGGGACACTGAAGCTTTCTTT.

V is TRBV9 and J is TRBJ2-7; D may be TRBD2 (6 bases). Germline V lookup: CDR1 SGDLS, CDR2 YYNGEE. Trimming stripped 3 bases from V and 2 bases from J, with 12 bases between. This CDR3 has 14 amino acids. CDR3 loop: CASSGHGTPYEQYF. In DNA, the CDR3 is TGTGCCAGCAGCGGCCACGGGACTCCCTACGAGCAGTACTTC.

This clone appeared a single time. This chain uses TRBV7-9 with TRBJ2-3, with unresolved D. The germline V gene has CDR1 SEHNR and CDR2 FQNEAQ (reference sequence). The CDR3 spans 14 residues. Trimming pared 3 bases from V and 6 bases from J, leaving 13 bases between. The CDR3 loop reads CASSFEPSQDTQYF. The CDR3 coding sequence is TGTGCCAGCAGCTTCGAACCCAGCCAGGATACGCAGTATTTT.

The chain is built from TRBV27 and TRBJ1-1; D may be TRBD1 (5 bases). The CDR3 consists of 17 residues. Trimming removed 2 bases at V and 5 bases at J, with 21 bases between. Germline CDR1 and CDR2: MNHEY and SMNVEV (reference sequence). CDR3 bases: TGTGCCAGCAGTTTAGTCGGCGTCGCGGGGGTAGGAACTGAAGCTTTCTTT. It yields the protein CASSLVGVAGVGTEAFF.

This chain uses TRBV30 with TRBJ2-1, with 14 bases matching TRBD2. Trimming at V came to 2 bases and at J to 6 bases, leaving 9 bases not matched to a gene. Germline CDR1 reads GTSNPN; CDR2 reads SVGIG (reference sequence). The CDR3 covers 17 residues. The CDR3 loop is CAWSKTSGRAMGNEQFF. CDR3 in DNA: TGTGCCTGGAGTAAGACTAGCGGGAGGGCTATGGGCAATGAGCAGTTCTTC.

The chain uses TRBV21-1 and TRBJ1-5. TRBV21-1 is a known pseudogene. The CDR3 spans 17 residues. The CDR3 spells CASSKAKMGTSNQPQHF. CDR3 in DNA: TGTGCCAGCAGCAAAGCGAAGATGGGGACGAGCAATCAGCCCCAGCATTTT.

The chain combines TRBV5-1 with TRBJ2-2, with 10 bases fitting TRBD1. V shed 1 base, J shed 5 bases, and the junction held 2 bases outside the gene matches. The germline V gene has CDR1 SGHRS and CDR2 YFSETQ. The CDR3 spans 15 residues. The CDR3 protein is CASSLWDRGTGELFF. In DNA form, the CDR3 reads TGCGCCAGCAGCTTGTGGGACAGGGGTACCGGGGAGCTGTTTTTT.

The chain recombines TRBV27 with TRBJ1-1; 9 bases are shared with TRBD1. In germline, CDR1 is MNHEY, CDR2 SMNVEV (reference sequence). The CDR3 is 15 residues long. V was clipped by 5 bases and J by 4 bases; unmatched bases: 8. The CDR3 is CASSLQGAGFTEAFF. CDR3 coding DNA: TGTGCCAGCAGTCTACAGGGGGCCGGGTTCACTGAAGCTTTCTTT.

CDR3 in amino acids: CASSLQGGNTEAFF. In nucleotides, the CDR3 is TGTGCCAGCAGCCTACAGGGGGGGAACACTGAAGCTTTCTTT. The rearrangement joins TRBV5-5 to TRBJ1-1, with 8 bases aligning to TRBD1. The CDR3 length is 14 residues. Germline V CDR1 and CDR2: SGHKS, YYEKEE (reference sequence). V shed 4 bases, J shed 1 base, and the junction held 3 bases outside the gene matches.

This chain connects TRBV27 to TRBJ2-7; 10 bases agree with TRBD1. V trimming: 4 bases; J trimming: 6 bases; junction bases outside the gene matches: 9. This CDR3 has 15 amino acids. The germline V gene has CDR1 MNHEY and CDR2 SMNVEV (reference sequence). The CDR3 here is CASSSPGTGVGEQYF. CDR3 nucleotides: TGTGCCAGCAGTTCCCCCGGGACAGGGGTGGGCGAGCAGTACTTC.

The J gene is TRBJ2-7, the V gene TRBV4-2; D is ambiguous. With 1 base removed from V and 0 bases from J, the gap between germline ends came to 7 bases. This CDR3 is 14 amino acids long. Germline V gives CDR1 LGHNA, CDR2 YNFKEQ. The CDR3 loop is CASSQADSSYEQYF. The DNA for the CDR3 is TGTGCCAGCAGCCAAGCCGATAGCTCCTACGAGCAGTACTTC.

This clone is a singleton in its sample. This chain joins TRBV19 and TRBJ1-5; D not certain. In germline, CDR1 is LNHDA, CDR2 SQIVND (reference sequence). The CDR3 covers 15 residues. The ends were cut back, 3 bases at V and 3 bases at J, with 12 bases in the middle. DNA of the CDR3: TGTGCCAGTAGTATTTCCAGGAACAACAATCAGCCCCAGCATTTT. It codes for CASSISRNNNQPQHF. Complete variable domain (other parts from reference TRBV19 and TRBJ1-5): DGGITQSPKYLFRKEGQNVTLSCEQNLNHDAMYWYRQDPGQGLRLIYYSQIVNDFQKGDIAEGYSVSREKKESFPLTVTSAQKNPTAFYLCASSISRNNNQPQHFGDGTRLSIL.

This clone was counted a few times. The chain has TRBV9 and TRBJ2-3; D call uncertain. V shed 7 bases and J shed 1 base, with 22 bases lying between them. The CDR3 loop spans 17 amino acids. Germline-derived CDR1 and CDR2 are SGDLS and YYNGEE. The CDR3 region is CASAPDLPSPGTDTQYF. DNA for the CDR3: TGTGCCAGCGCCCCCGACCTTCCCTCGCCGGGCACAGATACGCAGTATTTT.

The chain recombines TRBV15 with TRBJ1-4; D is ambiguous. The V end lost 2 bases, the J end lost 2 bases, and 18 bases lay between the germline ends. The CDR3 totals 18 residues. Per germline, CDR1 LNHNV and CDR2 YYDKDF (reference sequence). CDR3 DNA: TGTGCCACCAGCAGATCTGCCGTGGGAAGCAACACTAATGAAAAACTGTTTTTT. It encodes CATSRSAVGSNTNEKLFF.

The chain couples TRBV6-1 to TRBJ2-7; D is possibly TRBD2 (5 bases). This CDR3 is built from 15 residues. Trimming pared 6 bases from V and 0 bases from J, leaving 15 bases between. Germline V gives CDR1 MNHNS, CDR2 SASEGT. The CDR3 region is CASRSGLLSSYEQYF. The DNA of the CDR3 is TGTGCCAGCAGGTCTGGACTGTTGAGCTCCTACGAGCAGTACTTC.

The CDR3 region has the DNA TGTGCCAGCAGCCTACAGGGGGTACGCACCGGGGAGCTGTTTTTT. Amino acids: CASSLQGVRTGELFF. This rearrangement joins TRBV7-3 to TRBJ2-2, with 8 bases identical to TRBD1. With V trimmed by 5 bases and J by 4 bases, 6 bases remained unmatched. CDR3 size: 15 residues. In germline, CDR1 is SGHTA, CDR2 FQGTGA.

The chain carries TRBV2 and TRBJ2-4; D is tentatively TRBD1 or TRBD2 (5 bases each). Trimming left V 2 bases short and J 5 bases short, with 16 bases between. Germline CDR1 SNHLY, CDR2 FYNNEI. This CDR3 comprises 16 residues. The CDR3 loop reads CASSERDRVGENIQYF. The CDR3 DNA reads as TGTGCCAGCAGTGAAAGAGACCGGGTGGGGGAAAACATTCAGTACTTC.